This is a list of T cell receptor beta chains from one sample in a study of T-cell memory formation after mild COVID-19. TCRdb reanalysed the 5' RACE reads using MiXCR and keeps one entry per CDR3 protein. The sample includes tens of thousands of distinct CDR3 sequences, around 6.3% seen only once; the top ten take about 0.84%. The sequenced material came from PBMCs or a T cell subset sorted from them (not recorded which). The receptors were gathered from an adult who had mild COVID-19 (a few samples of this study predate the infection). Cell type and time point are not known. CDR3s leave out the opening cysteine and the closing phenylalanine or tryptophan. Part of the rows lack a size; the others show once, few, many or a class for expanded clones.

j_call v_call clone_size cdr3_aa
TRBJ1-5 TRBV6-5 NA ASSFDRGHQPQH
TRBJ2-1 TRBV5-6 few ASSLGPRDEQF
TRBJ1-5 TRBV19 few ASRTGLNQPQH
TRBJ2-3 TRBV4-1 many ASSQGASGRDTQY
TRBJ2-2 TRBV24-1 few ATSDWGQGIGTGELF
TRBJ2-2 TRBV5-5 many ASSLARVRSTGELF
TRBJ1-1 TRBV3-1 few ASSQGGLGAF
TRBJ1-1 TRBV12-3/TRBV12-4 many ASSRHVGGATEAF
TRBJ2-5 TRBV6-5 once ASSYGLEGGETQY
TRBJ2-1 TRBV10-3 NA AISGASGGLNNEQF
TRBJ1-5 TRBV7-2 few ASSLWTGGNQPQH
TRBJ1-1 TRBV20-1 few SAREGTLNTEAF
TRBJ1-6 TRBV5-1 NA ASSSNGGINSPLH
TRBJ1-1 TRBV3-1 NA ASSQRPAGEAF
TRBJ2-5 TRBV12-3/TRBV12-4 many ASSRDRGRGETQY
TRBJ2-3 TRBV4-2 many ASSQDGAGGPGGTQY
TRBJ1-5 TRBV12-3/TRBV12-4 many ASSFKSGQPQH
TRBJ2-5 TRBV6-5 NA ASRQGYQETQY
TRBJ2-4 TRBV11-1 NA ASSGSVDYDGTNNKNIQY
TRBJ2-7 TRBV30 NA AWSPLAGVSYEQY
TRBJ1-1 TRBV11-3 many ASSLVGFDTEAF
TRBJ2-1 TRBV5-1 many ASSLSWIYEQF
TRBJ1-2 TRBV9 NA ASSAFGLTI
TRBJ2-7 TRBV5-6 few ASSLVVRPYEQY
TRBJ1-2 TRBV29-1 NA SVSFAGFRGYT
TRBJ2-2 TRBV9 many ASKPGTANTGELF
TRBJ1-2 TRBV30 NA AWSFGPVGYT
TRBJ1-2 TRBV6-5 many ASTGYGTANYGYT
TRBJ2-1 TRBV5-1 many ASSLGSGAVTYNEQF
TRBJ2-2 TRBV6-5 many ASSAGEGWVGELF
TRBJ1-5 TRBV6-5 NA ASRTVGQGGNQPQH
TRBJ2-2 TRBV29-1 many SAQGGRGAGELF
TRBJ2-5 TRBV12-3/TRBV12-4 NA ASSLSPSGETQY
TRBJ2-3 TRBV5-6 few ASIGPTDTQY
TRBJ1-6 TRBV6-5 many ATGEQTNSPLH
TRBJ2-7 TRBV7-2 NA ASSLSGQGMYEQY
TRBJ2-5 TRBV7-8 many ASSARQGGSTQY
TRBJ1-2 TRBV3-1 few ASSQGVTNYGYT
TRBJ2-3 TRBV13 few ASSFVGLAGVTDTQY
TRBJ2-2 TRBV24-1 few ATRQGSTGELF
TRBJ1-2 TRBV7-2 NA ASSSPYGYT
TRBJ2-1 TRBV11-3 many ASSLAYIAGYNEQF
TRBJ1-4 TRBV24-1 many ATSETGGGEKLF
TRBJ2-7 TRBV7-8 few ASSLGQGPREQY
TRBJ1-6 TRBV15 NA ATSKGARNSPLH
TRBJ2-1 TRBV12-3/TRBV12-4 NA ASSFGTSGRPGNEQF
TRBJ2-7 TRBV29-1 many SGGLRGEQY
TRBJ2-1 TRBV2 many ASDGPTSGGGEQF
TRBJ2-1 TRBV20-1 NA SARPDYNEQF
TRBJ2-1 TRBV5-6 NA ASSLIGLAVDEQF
TRBJ2-3 TRBV23-1 many ASSQTTIAGGPLKTDTQY
TRBJ2-4 TRBV24-1 many AQISHLAKNIQY
TRBJ2-3 TRBV28 NA VSSFDSAEQY